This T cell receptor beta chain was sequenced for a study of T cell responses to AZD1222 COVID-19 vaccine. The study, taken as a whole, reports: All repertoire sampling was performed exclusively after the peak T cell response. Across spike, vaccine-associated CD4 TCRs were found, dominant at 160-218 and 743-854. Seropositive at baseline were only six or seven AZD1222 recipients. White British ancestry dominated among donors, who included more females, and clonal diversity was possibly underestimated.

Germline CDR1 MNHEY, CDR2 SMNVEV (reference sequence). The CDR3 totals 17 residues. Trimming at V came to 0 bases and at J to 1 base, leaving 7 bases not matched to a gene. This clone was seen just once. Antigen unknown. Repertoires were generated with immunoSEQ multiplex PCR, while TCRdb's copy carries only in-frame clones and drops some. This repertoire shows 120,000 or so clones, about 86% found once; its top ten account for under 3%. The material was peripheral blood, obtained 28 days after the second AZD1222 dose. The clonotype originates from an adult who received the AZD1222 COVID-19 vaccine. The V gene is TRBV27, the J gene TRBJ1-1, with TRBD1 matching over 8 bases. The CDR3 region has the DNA TGTGCCAGCAGTTTATCTGCCAGGGGGCTTCGGAACACTGAAGCTTTCTTT. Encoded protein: CASSLSARGLRNTEAFF.